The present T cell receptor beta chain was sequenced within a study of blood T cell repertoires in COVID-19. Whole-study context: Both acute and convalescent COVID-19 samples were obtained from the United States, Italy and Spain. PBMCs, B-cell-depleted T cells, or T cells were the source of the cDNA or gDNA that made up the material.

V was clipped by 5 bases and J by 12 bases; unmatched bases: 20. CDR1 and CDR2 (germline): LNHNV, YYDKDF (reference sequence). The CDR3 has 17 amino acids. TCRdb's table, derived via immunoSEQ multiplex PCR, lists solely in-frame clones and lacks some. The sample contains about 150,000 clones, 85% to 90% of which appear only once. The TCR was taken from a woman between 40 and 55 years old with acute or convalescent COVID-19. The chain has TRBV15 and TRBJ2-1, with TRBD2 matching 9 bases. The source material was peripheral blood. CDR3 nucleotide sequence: TGTGCCACCAGCGAGAGGGGAAGCGGGGGGAGGCATTTGGGGCAGTTCTTC. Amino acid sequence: CATSERGSGGRHLGQFF. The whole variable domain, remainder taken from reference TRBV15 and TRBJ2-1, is DAMVIQNPRYQVTQFGKPVTLSCSQTLNHNVMYWYQQKSSQAPKLLFHYYDKDFNNEADTPDNFQSRRPNTSFCFLDIRSPGLGDTAMYLCATSERGSGGRHLGQFFGPGTRLTVL.